This T cell receptor (beta chain) was observed in a study of blood T cell repertoires in COVID-19. Study at large: From T cells, B-cell-depleted T cells, or PBMCs came the material, which was cDNA or gDNA.

Living in under 30 US areas, the participants were between roughly 18 and 89 years of age. Clinical history reported by participants formed the basis on which cohorts were assigned. Two negative PCRs, clearance, or symptom resolution were required of recovered Cohort 3 donors. TCRdb keeps only in-frame clones here, not all; method: immunoSEQ multiplex PCR. The table shows over 200,000 clones, with roughly 87% occurring only once. The CDR3 has 12 residues. Germline V CDR1 and CDR2: ENHRY, SYGVKD. The V and J ends lost 8 bases and 6 bases, in that order; junction bases with no gene match: 5. The sample taken for sequencing was PBMCs or T cells enriched from blood (not recorded which). The receptor comes from a young man who had recovered from COVID-19. The rearrangement links TRBV10-3 to TRBJ2-7, with TRBD1 matching 9 bases. CDR3 region: CAIRDRAGEQYF. As DNA, the CDR3 is TGTGCCATCCGGGACAGGGCAGGCGAGCAGTACTTC.